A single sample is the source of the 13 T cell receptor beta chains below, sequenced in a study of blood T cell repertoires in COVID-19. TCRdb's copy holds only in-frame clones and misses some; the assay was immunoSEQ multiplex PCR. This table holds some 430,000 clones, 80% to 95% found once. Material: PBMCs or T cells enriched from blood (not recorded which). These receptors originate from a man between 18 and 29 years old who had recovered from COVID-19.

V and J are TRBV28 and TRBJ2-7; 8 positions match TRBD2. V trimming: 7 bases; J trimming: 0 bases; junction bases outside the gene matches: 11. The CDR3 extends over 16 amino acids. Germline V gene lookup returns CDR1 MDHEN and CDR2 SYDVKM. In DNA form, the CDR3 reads TGTGCCAGCAACTCACCGGGGGGGAGGGGCTCCTACGAGCAGTACTTC. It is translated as CASNSPGGRGSYEQYF.

CDR3 nucleotide sequence: TGTGCCAGCAGCTTAGTGGGGGACAGGGCAGAAGCTTTCTTT. It translates to CASSLVGDRAEAFF. The gene calls are TRBV7-8 and TRBJ1-1, with 9 bases fitting TRBD1. The CDR3 loop spans 14 amino acids. Per germline, CDR1 SGHVS and CDR2 FQNEAQ. V trimming: 1 base; J trimming: 8 bases; junction bases outside the gene matches: 5.

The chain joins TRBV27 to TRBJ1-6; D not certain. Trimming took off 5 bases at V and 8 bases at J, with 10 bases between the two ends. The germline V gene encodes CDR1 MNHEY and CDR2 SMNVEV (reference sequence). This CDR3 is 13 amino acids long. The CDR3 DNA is TGTGCCAGCAGTCTCTGGGAGGATTCACCCCTCCACTTT. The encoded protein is CASSLWEDSPLHF.

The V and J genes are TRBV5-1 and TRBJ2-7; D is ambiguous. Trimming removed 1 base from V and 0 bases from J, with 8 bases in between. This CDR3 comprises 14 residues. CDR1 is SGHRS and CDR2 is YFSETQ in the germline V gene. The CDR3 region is CASSLSKSSYEQYF. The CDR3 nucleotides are TGCGCCAGCAGCTTGTCCAAGAGCTCCTACGAGCAGTACTTC.

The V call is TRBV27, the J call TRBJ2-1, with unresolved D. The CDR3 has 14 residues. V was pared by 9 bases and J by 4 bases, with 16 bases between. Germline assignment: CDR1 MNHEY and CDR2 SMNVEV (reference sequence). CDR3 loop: CASSPGAIYNEQFF. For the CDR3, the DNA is TGTGCCAGTTCCCCAGGTGCTATTTACAATGAGCAGTTCTTC.

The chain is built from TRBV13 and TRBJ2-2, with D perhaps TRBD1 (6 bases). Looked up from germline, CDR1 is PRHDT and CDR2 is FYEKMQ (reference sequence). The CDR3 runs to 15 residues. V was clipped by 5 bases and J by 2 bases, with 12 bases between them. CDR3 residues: CASSITGTNTGELFF. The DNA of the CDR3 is TGTGCCAGCAGCATCACCGGGACAAACACCGGGGAGCTGTTTTTT.

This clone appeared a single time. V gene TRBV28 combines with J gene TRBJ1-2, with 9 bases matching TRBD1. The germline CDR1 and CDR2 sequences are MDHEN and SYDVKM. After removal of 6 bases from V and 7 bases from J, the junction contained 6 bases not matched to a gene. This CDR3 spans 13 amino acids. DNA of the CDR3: TGTGCCAGCAGCCGTACAGGGGGCGGTGGCTACACCTTC. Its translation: CASSRTGGGGYTF.

Here the CDR3 DNA reads TGTGCCAGCAGCCCAGAGGACAGAACGCAAGAGACCCAGTACTTC. It specifies CASSPEDRTQETQYF. The chain uses TRBV7-9 and TRBJ2-5, with a possible D match to TRBD1 (6 bases). With 5 bases removed from V and 2 bases from J, the gap between germline ends came to 15 bases. The germline V gene encodes CDR1 SEHNR and CDR2 FQNEAQ (reference sequence). The CDR3 extends over 15 amino acids.

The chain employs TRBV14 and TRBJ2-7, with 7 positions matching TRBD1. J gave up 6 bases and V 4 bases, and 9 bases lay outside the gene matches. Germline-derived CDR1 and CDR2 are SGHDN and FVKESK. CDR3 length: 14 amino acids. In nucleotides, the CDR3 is TGTGCCAGCAGCCTTACCGGGACAGCCTCCGAGCAGTACTTC. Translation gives CASSLTGTASEQYF.

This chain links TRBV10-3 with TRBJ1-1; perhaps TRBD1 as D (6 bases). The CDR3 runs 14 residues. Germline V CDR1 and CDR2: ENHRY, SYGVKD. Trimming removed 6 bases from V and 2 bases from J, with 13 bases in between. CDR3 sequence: CAISGGAGNTEAFF. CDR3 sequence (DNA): TGTGCCATCAGCGGGGGGGCAGGTAACACTGAAGCTTTCTTT.

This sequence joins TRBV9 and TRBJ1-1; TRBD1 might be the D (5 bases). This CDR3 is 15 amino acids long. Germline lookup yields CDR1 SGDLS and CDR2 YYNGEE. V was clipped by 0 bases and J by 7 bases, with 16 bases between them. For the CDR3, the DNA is TGTGCCAGCAGCGTAGAGCCAGGGTTGCTGGGTGAAGCTTTCTTT. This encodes CASSVEPGLLGEAFF.

The CDR3 DNA reads TGCGCCAGCAGCCAACCCGTAGCGGGAGGGCCGGGAGAGACCCAGTACTTC. It is translated as CASSQPVAGGPGETQYF. The J gene is TRBJ2-5, the V gene TRBV4-1, with 11 bases that match TRBD2. Germline CDR1 reads MGHRA; CDR2 reads YSYEKL. With V trimmed by 2 bases and J by 4 bases, 9 bases remained unmatched. The CDR3 consists of 17 residues.

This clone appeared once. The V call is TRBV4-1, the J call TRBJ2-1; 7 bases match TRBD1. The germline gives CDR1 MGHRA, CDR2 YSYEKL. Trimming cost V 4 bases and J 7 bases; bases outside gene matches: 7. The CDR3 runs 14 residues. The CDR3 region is CASSPEDRRNEQFF. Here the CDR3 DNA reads TGCGCCAGCAGCCCCGAGGACAGGCGGAATGAGCAGTTCTTC.